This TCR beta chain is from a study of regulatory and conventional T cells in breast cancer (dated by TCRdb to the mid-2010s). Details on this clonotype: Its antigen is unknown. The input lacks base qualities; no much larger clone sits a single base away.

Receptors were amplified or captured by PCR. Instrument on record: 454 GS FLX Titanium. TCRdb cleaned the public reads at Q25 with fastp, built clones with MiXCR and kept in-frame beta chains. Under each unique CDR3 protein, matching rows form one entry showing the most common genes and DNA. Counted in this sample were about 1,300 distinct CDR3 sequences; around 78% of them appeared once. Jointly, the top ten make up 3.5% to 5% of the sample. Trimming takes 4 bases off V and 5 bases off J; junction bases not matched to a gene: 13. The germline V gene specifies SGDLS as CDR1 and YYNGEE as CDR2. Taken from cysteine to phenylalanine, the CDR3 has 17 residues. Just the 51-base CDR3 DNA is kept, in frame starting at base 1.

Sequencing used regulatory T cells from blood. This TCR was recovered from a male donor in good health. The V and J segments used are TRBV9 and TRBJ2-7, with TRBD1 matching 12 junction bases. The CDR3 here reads CASSLTGTGGRRDEQYF. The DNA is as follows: TGTGCCAGCAGCCTCACAGGGACAGGGGGCCGACGGGACGAGCAGTACTTC.